This TCR beta chain originates from a study of blood T cells in healthy people across ages. Only a few counts were recorded for this clonotype. The CDR3 extends over 12 amino acids. Germline V CDR1 and CDR2: ENHRY, SYGVKD. V gave up 9 bases and J gave up 4 bases, with 11 bases separating them. A second about 7 to 11 cycle PCR used barcoded and J-beta primers. MiXCR, run by TCRdb on the 5' RACE reads, gives a single entry per CDR3 protein. The data hold hundreds of thousands of distinct CDR3 sequences, with around 49% observed a single time. The V and J genes are TRBV10-3 and TRBJ2-3; D might be TRBD1 or TRBD2, each matching 5 bases. The sample consisted of blood. This clonotype was sampled from a man younger than 45 in good health. CDR3 coding DNA: TGTGCCATGTTAGGGGAGTCAGATACGCAGTATTTT. Its protein is CAMLGESDTQYF.